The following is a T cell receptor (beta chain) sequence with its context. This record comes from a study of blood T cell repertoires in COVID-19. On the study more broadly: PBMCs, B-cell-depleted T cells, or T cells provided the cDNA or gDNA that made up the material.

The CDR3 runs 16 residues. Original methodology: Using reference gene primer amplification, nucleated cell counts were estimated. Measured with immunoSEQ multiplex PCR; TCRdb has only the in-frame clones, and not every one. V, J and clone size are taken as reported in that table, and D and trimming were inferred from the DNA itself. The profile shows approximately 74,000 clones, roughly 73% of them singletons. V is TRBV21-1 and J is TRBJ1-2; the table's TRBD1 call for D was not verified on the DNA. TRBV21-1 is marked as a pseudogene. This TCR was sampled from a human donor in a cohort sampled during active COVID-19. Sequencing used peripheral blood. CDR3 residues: CASTLTDRPSNYGYTF. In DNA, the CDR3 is TGTGCCAGCACCTTGACGGACAGGCCTTCTAACTATGGCTACACCTTC.